This T cell receptor (beta chain) was sequenced in a study of T cell changes during pregnancy in multiple sclerosis (dated by TCRdb to about 2019). In terms of the full investigation: The study examined how the T cell repertoire changed over the course of pregnancy in women with multiple sclerosis.

The CDR3 sequence holds 15 residues, the cysteine and phenylalanine included. Here the CDR3 DNA is all that survives: 45 bases in frame from base 1. V and J are truncated by 2 bases and 10 bases respectively, leaving an intervening sequence of 18 bases. Via the germline V gene (reference sequence), CDR1 is MNHEY and CDR2 SMNVEV. Library preparation employed the immunoSEQ multiplex PCR assay. TCRdb took over this immuneACCESS table, retaining in-frame rearrangements with V and J assigned. Such tables are incomplete; in checked studies, under half of the missing clones stem from an unresolved V gene, and the remainder is unexplained. In all, the sample holds approximately 28,000 clones, and about 85% of those were seen once. Clones ranked in the top ten supply roughly 8.5% of the sample. Note on this clone: Its recognized antigen is unknown. One base away there is no much larger clone; base qualities are not given.

The sequence was collected from a female donor with multiple sclerosis, enrolled in a pregnancy study. Sequences were derived from CD8+ T cells from peripheral blood mononuclear cells, sampled after pregnancy. Recombination connected TRBV27 to TRBJ2-1; TRBD2 is a weak D gene call, 6 bases matching. The DNA sequence is as follows: TGTGCCAGCAGTTTAAAAGCGGGTCTTTCCGGGGAGCAGTTCTTC. Translated, it gives CASSLKAGLSGEQFF.